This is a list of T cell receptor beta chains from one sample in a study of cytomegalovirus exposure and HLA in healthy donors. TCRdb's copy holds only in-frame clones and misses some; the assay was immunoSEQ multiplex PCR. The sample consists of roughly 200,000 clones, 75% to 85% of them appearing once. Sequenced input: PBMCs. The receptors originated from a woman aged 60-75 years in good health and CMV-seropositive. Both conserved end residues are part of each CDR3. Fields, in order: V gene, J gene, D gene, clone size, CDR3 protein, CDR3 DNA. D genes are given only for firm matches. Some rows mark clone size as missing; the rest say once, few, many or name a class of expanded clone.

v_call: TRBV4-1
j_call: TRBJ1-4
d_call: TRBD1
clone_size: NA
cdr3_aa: CASSQVLDRGGEKLFF
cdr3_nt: TGCGCCAGCAGCCAAGTCCTGGACAGGGGAGGTGAAAAACTGTTTTTT

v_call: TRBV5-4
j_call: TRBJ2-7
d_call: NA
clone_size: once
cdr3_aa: CASSSMTSFEYEQYF
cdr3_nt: TGTGCCAGCAGCTCGATGACTAGTTTCGAGTACGAGCAGTACTTC

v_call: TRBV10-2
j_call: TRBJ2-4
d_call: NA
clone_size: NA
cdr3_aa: CASSTDEGNIQYF
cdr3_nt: TGCGCCAGCAGTACGGACGAGGGAAACATTCAGTACTTC

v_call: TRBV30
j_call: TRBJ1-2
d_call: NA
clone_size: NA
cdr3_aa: CAWSVSSRRGYNYGYTF
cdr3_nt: TGTGCCTGGAGTGTATCCTCCCGAAGGGGGTATAACTATGGCTACACCTTC

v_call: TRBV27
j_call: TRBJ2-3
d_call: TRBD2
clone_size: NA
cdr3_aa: CASSLSGLARTDTQYF
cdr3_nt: TGTGCCAGCAGTTTATCGGGACTAGCCCGCACAGATACGCAGTATTTT

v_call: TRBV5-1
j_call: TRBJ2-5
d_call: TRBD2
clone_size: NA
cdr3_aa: CASSLSGGFQETQYF
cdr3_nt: TGCGCCAGCAGCTTAAGCGGGGGGTTCCAAGAGACCCAGTACTTC

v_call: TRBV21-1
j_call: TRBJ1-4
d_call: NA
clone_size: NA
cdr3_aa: CASSKKVGYGVSNDELFF
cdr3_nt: TGTGCCAGCAGCAAAAAAGTGGGGTACGGGGTTAGTAATGATGAACTGTTTTTT

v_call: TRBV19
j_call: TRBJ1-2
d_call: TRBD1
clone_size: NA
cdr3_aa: CASSMDRDVGYTF
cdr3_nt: TGTGCCAGTAGTATGGACAGGGACGTCGGCTACACCTTC

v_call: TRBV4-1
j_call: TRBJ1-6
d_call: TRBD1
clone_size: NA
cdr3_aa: CASSQGPGQFNSPLHF
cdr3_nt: TGCGCCAGCAGCCAAGGTCCGGGACAGTTTAATTCACCCCTCCACTTT

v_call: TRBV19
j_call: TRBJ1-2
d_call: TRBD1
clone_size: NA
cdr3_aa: CASSMGQGVASYTF
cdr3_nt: TGTGCCAGTAGTATGGGTCAGGGGGTCGCCAGCTACACCTTC

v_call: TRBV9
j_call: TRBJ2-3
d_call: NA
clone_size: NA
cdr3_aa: CASSVVGAGDTQYF
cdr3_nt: TGTGCCAGCAGCGTAGTGGGGGCCGGGGATACGCAGTATTTT

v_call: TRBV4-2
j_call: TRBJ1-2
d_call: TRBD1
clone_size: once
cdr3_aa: CASSPGPGQVVLNYGYTF
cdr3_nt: TGTGCCAGCAGCCCTGGGCCGGGACAGGTAGTCCTTAACTATGGCTACACCTTC

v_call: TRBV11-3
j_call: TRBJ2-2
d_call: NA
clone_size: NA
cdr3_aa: CASSYTANTGELFF
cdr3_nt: TGTGCCAGCAGCTACACCGCGAACACCGGGGAGCTGTTTTTT

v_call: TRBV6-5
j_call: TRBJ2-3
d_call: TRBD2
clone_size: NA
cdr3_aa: CASSPGTSGTDTQYF
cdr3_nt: TGTGCCAGCAGTCCCGGGACTAGCGGCACAGATACGCAGTATTTT

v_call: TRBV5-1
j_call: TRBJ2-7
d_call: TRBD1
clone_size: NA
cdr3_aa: CASSSRDRSYSYEQYF
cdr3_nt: TGCGCCAGCAGCAGTAGGGACAGGAGTTACTCCTACGAGCAGTACTTC

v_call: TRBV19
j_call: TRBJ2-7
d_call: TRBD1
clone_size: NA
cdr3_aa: CASSPQTGGEQYF
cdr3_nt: TGTGCCAGTAGTCCCCAGACAGGGGGCGAGCAGTACTTC

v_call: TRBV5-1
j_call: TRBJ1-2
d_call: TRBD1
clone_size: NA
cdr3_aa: CASSSPGQGDYGYTF
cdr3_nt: TGCGCCAGCAGCTCTCCGGGACAGGGGGACTATGGCTACACCTTC

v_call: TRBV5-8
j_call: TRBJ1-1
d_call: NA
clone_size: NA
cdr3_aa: CASSFRPLNTEAFF
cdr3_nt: TGTGCCAGCAGCTTCAGGCCCTTGAACACTGAAGCTTTCTTT

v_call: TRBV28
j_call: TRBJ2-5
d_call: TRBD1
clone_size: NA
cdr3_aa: CASSRDRGFQETQYF
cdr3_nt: TGTGCCAGCAGTCGAGACAGGGGGTTCCAAGAGACCCAGTACTTC

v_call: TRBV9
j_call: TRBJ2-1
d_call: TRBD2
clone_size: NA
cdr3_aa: CASSVDRAGGPGEQFF
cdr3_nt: TGTGCCAGCAGCGTAGACAGAGCGGGGGGGCCGGGTGAGCAGTTCTTC

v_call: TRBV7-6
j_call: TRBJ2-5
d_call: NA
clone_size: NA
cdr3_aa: CASSRDFQETQYF
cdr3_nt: TGTGCCAGCAGCCGGGACTTCCAAGAGACCCAGTACTTC

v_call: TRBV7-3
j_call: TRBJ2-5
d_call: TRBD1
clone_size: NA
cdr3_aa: CASSSGQGNQETQYF
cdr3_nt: TGTGCCAGCAGCTCGGGACAGGGGAACCAAGAGACCCAGTACTTC

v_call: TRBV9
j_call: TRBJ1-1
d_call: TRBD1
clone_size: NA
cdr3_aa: CASTPVTGDEAFF
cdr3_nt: TGTGCCAGCACCCCAGTTACAGGGGATGAAGCTTTCTTT

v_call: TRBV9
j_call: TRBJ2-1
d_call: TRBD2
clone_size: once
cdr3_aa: CASSRGLAGAYSYNEQFF
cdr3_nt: TGTGCCAGCAGCCGAGGATTAGCGGGGGCCTACTCCTACAATGAGCAGTTCTTC

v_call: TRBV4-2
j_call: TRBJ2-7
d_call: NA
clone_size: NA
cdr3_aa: CASSPDNSYEQYF
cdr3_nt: TGTGCCAGCAGCCCCGACAACTCCTACGAGCAGTACTTC

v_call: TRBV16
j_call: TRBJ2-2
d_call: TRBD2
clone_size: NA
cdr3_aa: CASSQGTTRTGELFF
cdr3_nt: TGTGCCAGCAGCCAAGGGACTACGCGGACCGGGGAGCTGTTTTTT

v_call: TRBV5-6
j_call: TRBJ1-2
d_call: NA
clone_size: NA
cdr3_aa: CASSLWVTGSGGYTF
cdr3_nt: TGTGCCAGCAGCTTGTGGGTAACAGGGAGCGGTGGCTACACCTTC